These 6 T cell receptor beta chains originate from one sample sequenced in a study of cytomegalovirus exposure and HLA in healthy donors. PCR amplification relied on 60 Vbeta primers (plus 13 Jbeta primers). Repertoires were generated with immunoSEQ multiplex PCR, while TCRdb's copy carries only in-frame clones and drops some. The table records around 200,000 clones, around 78% of them present only once. The source material was PBMCs. The source is a man aged 25-45 years in good health and CMV-seronegative.

The V and J genes are TRBV5-1 and TRBJ2-5, with 16 bases matching TRBD2. J gave up 3 bases and V 1 base, and 3 bases lay outside the gene matches. This CDR3 contains 17 residues. Per germline, CDR1 SGHRS and CDR2 YFSETQ. CDR3 sequence: CASSLWGLAGGEETQYF. The CDR3 DNA reads TGCGCCAGCAGCTTGTGGGGACTAGCGGGAGGGGAAGAGACCCAGTACTTC.

The J gene is TRBJ2-5, the V gene TRBV4-2; 9 positions agree with TRBD2. The CDR3 has 15 residues. After removal of 2 bases from V and 5 bases from J, the junction contained 6 bases not matched to a gene. Germline values: CDR1 LGHNA, CDR2 YNFKEQ. CDR3 nucleotides: TGTGCCAGCAGCCAACGTAGCGGGAGTGGGGAGACCCAGTACTTC. It specifies CASSQRSGSGETQYF.

The chain uses TRBV19 and TRBJ2-5; weak D call: TRBD1 (6 bases). The CDR3 covers 15 residues. Germline V gene data show CDR1 as LNHDA and CDR2 as SQIVND (reference sequence). V lost 3 bases to trimming and J lost 9 bases, with 20 bases between them. The CDR3 loop is CASSIGPGELGAQYF. As DNA, the CDR3 is TGTGCCAGTAGTATCGGTCCAGGGGAGCTTGGGGCCCAGTACTTC. The complete variable domain, with remaining parts taken from reference TRBV19 and TRBJ2-5, reads DGGITQSPKYLFRKEGQNVTLSCEQNLNHDAMYWYRQDPGQGLRLIYYSQIVNDFQKGDIAEGYSVSREKKESFPLTVTSAQKNPTAFYLCASSIGPGELGAQYFGPGTRLLVL.

DNA for the CDR3: TGTGCCAGTAGCCGGGGGGACCTGGGCCAAGAGACCCAGTACTTC. This translates into CASSRGDLGQETQYF. The V and J genes are TRBV19 and TRBJ2-5; 7 bases fit TRBD2. Germline-derived CDR1 and CDR2 are LNHDA and SQIVND (reference sequence). There are 15 residues in the CDR3. The ends lost 6 bases at V and 1 base at J; junction bases unmatched: 8.

The chain is built from TRBV5-1 and TRBJ2-7; maybe TRBD1 (6 bases). Germline V lookup: CDR1 SGHRS, CDR2 YFSETQ. The CDR3 has 19 residues. The V end lost 0 bases, the J end lost 2 bases, and 24 bases lay between the germline ends. CDR3 DNA: TGCGCCAGCAGCTTGGATCGTTCGTACGGGACATCCGGGGCCTACGAGCAGTACTTC. This gives the protein CASSLDRSYGTSGAYEQYF.

In the case of this clone: The DNA is left out, because the CDR3 cannot be placed on it with certainty; the CDR3 is given as TCRdb lists it. The gene calls are TRBV19 and TRBJ2-2; the D call of TRBD2 is as the table states it, not checked on the DNA. The germline V gene encodes CDR1 LNHDA and CDR2 SQIVND (reference sequence). The CDR3 is 14 residues long, ends included. This chain's CDR3 is CASTSVAGVGELFF.